Described below is a single TCR beta chain sequence and its context. This specimen comes from a study of OX40 agonist ivuxolimab in advanced cancers. Study as a whole: Age averaged 60 years (range roughly 23 to 90), and more than 80% were male.

Libraries were prepared by immunoSEQ multiplex PCR; TCRdb keeps only in-frame clonotypes and omits some of them. The sample includes tens of thousands of clones, 65% to 90% seen only once; the top ten take 5% to 7.5%. Autoimmune disease history or systemic immunosuppression excluded patients. The sequence was collected from an adult with an advanced solid tumor such as melanoma, head and neck, liver or kidney cancer. The specimen was CD4+ or CD8+ T cells sorted from blood, collected in a trial of the OX40 agonist ivuxolimab.

The CDR3 coding sequence is TGTGCCAGCAGCTCCTCGGGTATGGAGCAGTTCTTC. This gives the protein CASSSSGMEQFF. The chain recombines TRBV28 with TRBJ2-1; D ambiguous. V lost 6 bases, J lost 10 bases, and 13 bases lay in between. Germline CDR1 reads MDHEN; CDR2 reads SYDVKM. The CDR3 extends over 12 amino acids.